This section outlines one T cell receptor beta chain sequence together with its context. The data were taken from a study of blood T cell repertoires in COVID-19. Produced via immunoSEQ multiplex PCR; TCRdb's table is partial and in-frame only. The data show 200,000 to 250,000 clones, roughly nine tenths seen once. Germline CDR1 reads GTSNPN; CDR2 reads SVGIG (reference sequence). V was shortened by 0 bases and J by 3 bases, with 17 bases between the two germline ends. The CDR3 contains 16 residues. Sample: peripheral blood. The chain has TRBV30 and TRBJ1-1; D perhaps matches TRBD1 (5 bases). The clonotype originates from a man aged 55 to 70 with acute or convalescent COVID-19. CDR3 sequence: CAWSVRAGWRDTEAFF. CDR3 in DNA: TGTGCCTGGAGTGTTCGGGCAGGGTGGAGGGACACTGAAGCTTTCTTT.